These 3 T cell receptor beta chains came from one sample sequenced in a study of CD8 T cells in Susac syndrome. It was with random hexamers that 0.5 to 1 ug RNA was reverse transcribed. Using its own MiXCR run on the immunoSEQ multiplex PCR reads, TCRdb lists one record per CDR3 protein. The data contain around 140,000 distinct CDR3 sequences, roughly 94% of them singletons. What was sequenced was CD4+ T cells from PBMCs. The origin of the receptors is a human donor in good health.

The CDR3 bases are TGTGCCAGCAGCTTGGCTGGACTAGCGGGAGTAGAGACCCAGTACTTC. Its translation is CASSLAGLAGVETQYF. This chain connects TRBV7-6 to TRBJ2-5, with TRBD2 identical over 13 bases. The germline gives CDR1 SGHVS, CDR2 FNYEAQ. V shed 3 bases and J 4 bases; nucleotides not matched to a gene: 5. CDR3 size: 16 residues.

The chain links TRBV5-1 to TRBJ2-5; 8 positions match TRBD1. The germline V gene has CDR1 SGHRS and CDR2 YFSETQ. V gave up 4 bases and J gave up 4 bases; unmatched junction bases: 12. The CDR3 contains 16 residues. The CDR3 DNA sequence: TGCGCCAGCAGCCCGCCGACAGGGGCAGGTGCAGAGACCCAGTACTTC. Amino acid sequence: CASSPPTGAGAETQYF.

This sequence joins TRBV18 and TRBJ2-5; D not certain. Trimming took off 2 bases at V and 5 bases at J, with 12 bases between the two ends. Germline assignment: CDR1 KGHSH and CDR2 LQKENI. The CDR3 has 14 residues. This CDR3 reads CASSPEMRRETQYF. The CDR3 nucleotides are TGTGCCAGCTCACCAGAAATGAGAAGGGAGACCCAGTACTTC.